Each of the 8 T cell receptor beta chains below was sequenced from the same sample in a study of blood T cell repertoires in COVID-19. Sequencing was performed with immunoSEQ multiplex PCR; in TCRdb, only in-frame clones are kept and a portion is missing. Here the sample spans 330,000 or so clones, more than 75% being singletons. Sample: PBMCs or T cells enriched from blood (not recorded which). The receptors here all came from a man in his forties in a cohort exposed to, infected with or recovered from COVID-19 (not recorded which).

The gene calls are TRBV7-6 and TRBJ2-7; 8 nucleotides line up with TRBD2. The CDR3 loop spans 14 amino acids. Unmatched junction bases numbered 5, after V lost 4 bases and J lost 3 bases. The V gene's germline CDR1 is SGHVS and CDR2 FNYEAQ. This CDR3 reads CASSSEAGDYEQYF. The CDR3 DNA sequence: TGTGCCAGCAGCTCTGAAGCGGGAGACTACGAGCAGTACTTC.

This clone was recorded once. The V call is TRBV4-1, the J call TRBJ2-4; no firm D call. The length of the CDR3 is 16 residues. Trimming took 0 bases from V and 0 from J, leaving 9 bases between them. The germline gives CDR1 MGHRA, CDR2 YSYEKL. The CDR3 loop is CASSQDVLLAKNIQYF. The CDR3 DNA follows: TGCGCCAGCAGCCAAGATGTTCTACTAGCCAAAAACATTCAGTACTTC.

This sequence joins TRBV3-1 (or the pseudogene TRBV3-2) and TRBJ2-2, with D perhaps TRBD1 (6 bases). Trimming left V 0 bases short and J 1 base short, with 9 bases between. Germline CDR1 is LGHDT and CDR2 is YNNKEL (reference sequence). The CDR3 has 16 amino acids. Here the CDR3 DNA reads TGTGCCAGCAGCCAAGATCCGGGACAGAACACCGGGGAGCTGTTTTTT. Protein: CASSQDPGQNTGELFF.

V gene TRBV7-2 combines with J gene TRBJ2-1; maybe TRBD2 (5 bases). CDR1 and CDR2 (germline): SGHTA, FQGNSA. V was clipped by 5 bases and J by 0 bases, with 11 bases between them. The CDR3 is 15 residues long. Here the CDR3 reads CASSGRTSSYNEQFF. The CDR3 nucleotides read TGTGCCAGCAGCGGGAGAACCTCCTCCTACAATGAGCAGTTCTTC.

The V and J genes are TRBV28 and TRBJ1-2; a weak D match, TRBD1 (5 bases). Germline CDR1 is MDHEN and CDR2 is SYDVKM. Trimming stripped 4 bases from V and 7 bases from J, with 7 bases between. This CDR3 spans 11 amino acids. The chain's CDR3 is CASSSTGGYTF. The CDR3 coding sequence is TGTGCCAGCAGTTCAACAGGTGGCTACACCTTC.

The chain employs TRBV28 and TRBJ1-1; maybe TRBD1 (5 bases). This CDR3 contains 12 residues. The germline V gene has CDR1 MDHEN and CDR2 SYDVKM. Trimming pared 8 bases from V and 4 bases from J, leaving 11 bases between. CDR3 protein: CASSKGFTEAFF. The DNA for the CDR3 is TGTGCCAGCTCAAAGGGGTTCACTGAAGCTTTCTTT.

The chain recombines TRBV18 with TRBJ2-3; 8 bases are a match to TRBD1. Trimming took 0 bases from V and 6 from J; bases not matched to a gene: 8. In germline, CDR1 is KGHSH, CDR2 LQKENI. The CDR3 contains 16 residues. As DNA, the CDR3 is TGTGCCAGCTCACCACCGAGGCAACAGGGGGTGGATACGCAGTATTTT. Translated, it gives CASSPPRQQGVDTQYF.

The chain is built from TRBV29-1 and TRBJ2-5; D not certain. V lost 3 bases, J lost 1 base, and 9 bases lay in between. This CDR3 spans 13 amino acids. Germline CDR1 and CDR2: SQVTM and ANQGSEA. The CDR3 DNA sequence: TGCAGCGTTGAGAGCCTAACCCAAGAGACCCAGTACTTC. Residues: CSVESLTQETQYF.